The 27 T cell receptor beta chains reported below all come from one sample, sequenced in a study of early T cells in non-severe SARS-CoV-2 infection. MiXCR was run by TCRdb on the 5' RACE reads, yielding one entry per CDR3 protein. The data show 65,000 to 95,000 distinct CDR3 sequences, 8.5% to 10% seen once. Input material: whole blood. The receptors originated from an adult who was a healthcare worker with PCR-confirmed SARS-CoV-2 infection or an uninfected control (not recorded which).

The chain couples TRBV7-2 to TRBJ2-3, with TRBD2 matching over 8 bases. CDR3 length equals 17 residues. V was clipped by 2 bases and J by 0 bases; unmatched bases: 7. The germline CDR1 and CDR2 sequences are SGHTA and FQGNSA. The CDR3 DNA reads TGTGCCAGCAGCTTACTCGCCAGCGGGGGTAGCACAGATACGCAGTATTTT. Encoded protein: CASSLLASGGSTDTQYF.

This chain joins TRBV23-1 and TRBJ2-5, with 8 bases lining up with TRBD1. TRBV23-1 counts as an open reading frame of uncertain function. The CDR3 is 15 amino acids. The V segment lost 8 bases and the J segment 5 bases; nucleotides outside the gene matches: 13. For the CDR3, the DNA is TGCGCCAGCGGTCCGGGACAGGATAGGGGGGAGACCCAGTACTTC. Its protein is CASGPGQDRGETQYF.

The chain uses TRBV4-1 and TRBJ2-2; a possible D gene is TRBD1 (6 bases). Germline-derived CDR1 and CDR2 are MGHRA and YSYEKL. The CDR3 extends over 15 amino acids. Trimming shortened V by 0 bases and J by 7 bases, and 12 bases separated the two germline ends. CDR3 region: CASSQEHRAHGELFF. The CDR3 DNA reads as TGCGCCAGCAGCCAAGAACACAGGGCTCACGGGGAGCTGTTTTTT.

This clonotype occurred many times. The J gene is TRBJ2-1, the V gene TRBV5-5; 8 bases align to TRBD2. J was trimmed by 13 bases and V by 3 bases; bases with no gene match: 12. This CDR3 comprises 14 residues. Germline V lookup: CDR1 SGHKS, CDR2 YYEKEE (reference sequence). The CDR3, as DNA: TGTGCCAGCAGCTCCGGCGCACTAGCGGAGATCCAGTTCTTC. It encodes CASSSGALAEIQFF.

The V call is TRBV5-1, the J call TRBJ2-3, with D unclear. Trimming took 4 bases from V and 6 from J, leaving 12 bases between them. The CDR3 runs 13 residues. CDR1 is SGHRS and CDR2 is YFSETQ in the germline V gene. The CDR3 loop is CASSQITRDTQYF. CDR3 sequence (DNA): TGCGCCAGCAGCCAGATTACGAGGGATACGCAGTATTTT.

This chain joins TRBV20-1 and TRBJ2-3, with 7 bases lining up with TRBD2. Germline V CDR1 and CDR2: DFQATT, SNEGSKA (reference sequence). Trimming cost V 2 bases and J 1 base; bases outside gene matches: 9. The length of the CDR3 is 16 residues. The CDR3 reads CSARRSSGLRTDTQYF. The CDR3 DNA reads TGCAGTGCTAGAAGGTCTAGCGGCCTGCGCACAGATACGCAGTATTTT.

There are a few counts of this clonotype. The rearrangement joins TRBV20-1 to TRBJ1-2, with 7 bases matching TRBD1. The V gene end was trimmed by 6 bases and the J gene end by 2 bases; junction bases not matched to a gene: 6. The CDR3 is 13 amino acids. Germline loops: CDR1 DFQATT, CDR2 SNEGSKA (reference sequence). CDR3 DNA: TGCAGTGCCCAGGGACAGTTGAACTATGGCTACACCTTC. Residues: CSAQGQLNYGYTF.

Concerning this clonotype itself: This may arise from a read error, as a much more abundant clone is one base away. V gene TRBV28 combines with J gene TRBJ2-7; D may be TRBD2 (5 bases). There are 15 residues in the CDR3. With 7 bases removed from V and 1 base from J, the gap between germline ends came to 17 bases. From germline, CDR1 is MDHEN and CDR2 SYDVKM. CDR3 bases: TGTGCCAGCATCGAGCAGGAGGCTGGGTCCTACGAGCAGTACTTC. Translation gives CASIEQEAGSYEQYF.

The chain combines TRBV12-3 or TRBV12-4 with TRBJ2-2; 9 nucleotides align to TRBD2. The CDR3 runs 17 residues. Germline trimming cut 3 bases from V and 4 bases from J; bases unmatched to any gene: 9. In DNA, the CDR3 is TGTGCCAGCAGTTTTGCTAGCGGGATAGGAGGCACCGGGGAGCTGTTTTTT. Translated: CASSFASGIGGTGELFF.

This rearrangement joins TRBV12-3 or TRBV12-4 to TRBJ2-7; perhaps TRBD1 as D (5 bases). Deletions cut 10 bases from V and 3 bases from J, with 13 bases between. The CDR3 loop spans 12 amino acids. The CDR3 DNA reads as TGTGCCAACCCGACAGCAATCTACGAGCAGTACTTC. Translation: CANPTAIYEQYF.

The sample holds many counts of this clonotype. This chain joins TRBV6-2 or TRBV6-3 and TRBJ2-1; the match to TRBD1 covers 9 bases. The CDR3 covers 15 residues. V lost 4 bases and J lost 5; bases outside the gene matches: 6. The germline V gene encodes CDR1 MNHEY and CDR2 SVGEGT. CDR3 coding DNA: TGTGCCAGCAGTTTACCGGGACAGGGCAACAATGAGCAGTTCTTC. Translation gives CASSLPGQGNNEQFF.

Comment on this clonotype: Since a much larger clone is just one base distant, this may be a read error. V gene TRBV7-2 combines with J gene TRBJ2-1; D perhaps matches TRBD1 (6 bases). This CDR3 has 15 residues. The V gene's germline CDR1 is SGHTA and CDR2 FQGNSA. V shed 5 bases and J shed 5 bases, with 16 bases lying between them. CDR3 amino acids: CASSRWTETDNEQFF. The CDR3 bases are TGTGCCAGCAGCCGATGGACAGAGACGGACAATGAGCAGTTCTTC.

This clonotype has at least ten counts. The CDR3 region is CASSERQDYGYTF. CDR3 nucleotides: TGTGCCAGCAGTGAAAGACAGGACTATGGCTACACCTTC. V usage is TRBV6-1 and J usage is TRBJ1-2; the D gene is possibly TRBD1 (6 bases). Germline V gene sequence: CDR1 MNHNS, CDR2 SASEGT. Trimming took off 2 bases at V and 3 bases at J, with 7 bases between the two ends. CDR3 length: 13 amino acids.

This clonotype was detected many times. The chain has TRBV5-6 and TRBJ2-1; perhaps TRBD2 as D (5 bases). This CDR3 comprises 13 residues. Between the trimmed V and J ends, which lost 4 bases and 9 bases, there was a span of 14 bases. Looked up from germline, CDR1 is SGHDT and CDR2 is YYEEEE. CDR3: CASSTVLAPEQFF. The CDR3 DNA reads as TGTGCCAGCAGCACTGTGCTAGCCCCTGAGCAGTTCTTC.

The sample holds a few counts of this clonotype. The rearrangement joins TRBV20-1 to TRBJ2-3, with unresolved D. Looked up from germline, CDR1 is DFQATT and CDR2 is SNEGSKA (reference sequence). The CDR3 loop spans 12 amino acids. Between the trimmed V and J ends, which lost 2 bases and 4 bases, there was a span of 7 bases. CDR3 amino acids: CSARREPDTQYF. The CDR3 coding sequence is TGCAGTGCTAGAAGGGAACCAGATACGCAGTATTTT.

This clonotype was counted ten times or more. The rearrangement joins TRBV11-2 to TRBJ1-6; 7 positions agree with TRBD1. This CDR3 has 15 residues. Germline CDR1 reads SGHAT; CDR2 reads FQNNGV. V was clipped by 5 bases and J by 7 bases; unmatched bases: 8. The CDR3 loop reads CASSPRQGGNSPLHF. The CDR3 DNA is TGTGCCAGCAGCCCCCGACAGGGAGGGAATTCACCCCTCCACTTT.

Turning to this clonotype: The junction departs from germline at one end; a sequencing error may be responsible. Written as DNA, the CDR3 is TGCGCCAGCAGTGAGAAAAGAGGGCCCACTAAAGCTTTCTTT. It yields the protein CASSEKRGPTKAFF. The chain recombines TRBV10-2 with TRBJ1-1; no firm D call. This CDR3 has 14 amino acids. Germline CDR1 and CDR2: WSHSY and SAAADI.

The genes are TRBV28 and TRBJ2-7; D is ambiguous. From germline, CDR1 is MDHEN and CDR2 SYDVKM. Trimming shortened V by 5 bases and J by 2 bases, and 13 bases separated the two germline ends. CDR3 length: 14 residues. The CDR3 nucleotides read TGTGCCAGCAGTCCCGTGACCGTCGCCTACGAGCAGTACTTC. Its protein product is CASSPVTVAYEQYF.

This clonotype was seen at least ten times. The chain recombines TRBV19 with TRBJ2-5; either TRBD1 or TRBD2 may supply D (5 bases each). The germline CDR1 and CDR2 sequences are LNHDA and SQIVND (reference sequence). This CDR3 contains 15 residues. The germline V and J ends were trimmed by 5 bases and 4 bases, with 17 bases remaining between them. The chain's CDR3 is CASSRAQGRGETQYF. CDR3 DNA: TGTGCCAGTAGTCGGGCCCAGGGACGGGGAGAGACCCAGTACTTC.

In this sample, this clonotype turned up a few times. V gene TRBV7-2 combines with J gene TRBJ2-7; D may be TRBD1 or TRBD2 (7 bases each). Trimming took off 1 base at V and 3 bases at J, with 13 bases between the two ends. Germline V gives CDR1 SGHTA, CDR2 FQGNSA. CDR3 length: 15 amino acids. In nucleotides, the CDR3 is TGTGCCAGCAGCTTAGAGACAGGGAGGGTCTACGAGCAGTACTTC. As protein: CASSLETGRVYEQYF.

V and J are TRBV11-3 and TRBJ2-1; D possibly matches TRBD1 or TRBD2 (5 bases each). V lost 5 bases and J 9 bases, leaving 23 bases between the germline ends. There are 16 residues in the CDR3. CDR1 SGHNT and CDR2 YENEEA come from the germline V gene. CDR3 region: CASSPRGWRSTVEQFF. CDR3 DNA sequence: TGTGCCAGCAGCCCGAGGGGATGGCGAAGTACGGTTGAGCAGTTCTTC.

This clonotype was detected a few times. The genes are TRBV5-4 and TRBJ2-3; D is uncertain. V lost 4 bases, J lost 0 bases, and 9 bases lay in between. The V gene's germline CDR1 is SGHNT and CDR2 YYREEE (reference sequence). CDR3 length: 14 amino acids. CDR3 residues: CASSRARSTDTQYF. The CDR3 DNA follows: TGTGCCAGCAGCAGGGCTAGGAGCACAGATACGCAGTATTTT. The entire variable domain, with the rest obtained from reference TRBV5-4 and TRBJ2-3, is as follows: ETGVTQSPTHLIKTRGQQVTLRCSSQSGHNTVSWYQQALGQGPQFIFQYYREEENGRGNFPPRFSGLQFPNYSSELNVNALELDDSALYLCASSRARSTDTQYFGPGTRLTVL.

This clonotype was seen only a few times. The chain links TRBV11-2 to TRBJ2-1, with 9 positions matching TRBD2. Per the germline V gene, CDR1 is SGHAT and CDR2 is FQNNGV. V lost 10 bases, J lost 4 bases, and 2 bases stayed unmatched. The CDR3 spans 12 residues. CDR3 protein: CATTSGYNEQFF. The DNA for the CDR3 is TGTGCCACGACTAGCGGATACAATGAGCAGTTCTTC. Supplemented by reference TRBV11-2 and TRBJ2-1, the full variable domain reads EAGVAQSPRYKIIEKRQSVAFWCNPISGHATLYWYQQILGQGPKLLIQFQNNGVVDDSQLPKDRFSAERLKGVDSTLKIQPAKLEDSAVYLCATTSGYNEQFFGPGTRLTVL.

As for this clonotype: Its ends do not fully match the called genes, so a read error is possible. The rearrangement uses TRBV2 and TRBJ2-1; maybe TRBD1 (5 bases). The length of the CDR3 is 14 residues. Germline V CDR1 and CDR2: SNHLY, FYNNEI. Written as DNA, the CDR3 is TGTACCAGCAGTCGAAGGGGCTCCTACAATGAGCAGTTCTTC. Translated: CTSSRRGSYNEQFF.

This clonotype was counted many times. The V gene is TRBV3-1, the J gene TRBJ1-2; D gene unclear. V lost 0 bases, J lost 6 bases, and 14 bases lay in between. The CDR3 runs to 15 residues. Germline CDR1 is LGHDT and CDR2 is YNNKEL (reference sequence). Here the CDR3 reads CASSQDGSLGNGYTF. In DNA, the CDR3 is TGTGCCAGCAGCCAAGACGGGTCCCTAGGAAATGGCTACACCTTC.

Concerning this clonotype: A read error may explain this, as a much larger clone is one base away. The conserved final phenylalanine or tryptophan is absent from the CDR3, which likely points to a read error. CDR3: CASSYLGPGSGANVLTY. The CDR3 coding sequence is TGTGCCAGCAGTTACCTTGGGCCTGGGAGTGGGGCCAACGTCCTGACTTAC. The chain links TRBV6-6 to TRBJ2-6; D possibly corresponds to TRBD2 (5 bases). CDR3 length: 17 residues. CDR1 is MNHNY and CDR2 is SVGAGI in the germline V gene (reference sequence). Trimming removed 2 bases from V and 3 bases from J, with 14 bases in between.

This clonotype turned up a few times. This chain links TRBV27 with TRBJ1-6, with a possible D match to TRBD1 (5 bases). Germline loops: CDR1 MNHEY, CDR2 SMNVEV (reference sequence). The CDR3 is 14 residues long. Trimming removed 2 bases at V and 4 bases at J, with 6 bases between. CDR3 nucleotides: TGTGCCAGCAGTTTAGAGGGGTATAATTCACCCCTCCACTTT. Encoded protein: CASSLEGYNSPLHF.